Given below is one TCR beta chain in context. No antigen is known for it. Each cDNA held unique molecular identifiers, and template switching gave it a universal primer site. TCRdb fed the 5' RACE reads into MiXCR, producing one record per CDR3 protein. The sample has some 730,000 distinct CDR3 sequences; 18% are singletons. This sample is part of a study of identical twins. The CDR3 runs to 13 residues. V lost 6 bases, J lost 5 bases, and 16 bases lay in between. CDR1 and CDR2 (germline): SQVTM, ANQGSEA. Whole-study findings and limits: Reduced insertions were recorded for abundant cord blood beta clonotypes, with no such pattern in memory repertoires.

The sample also formed part of further work on T cells expressing NK-cell markers. Per that study: Sequencing of TCR beta repertoires drew on sorted CD3+CD56+NKG2C+, CD3+CD56+NKG2C- and CD3+CD56-NKG2C+ T cells. Roughly 6 of the donors carried dominant NKG2C+ clonotypes that took up roughly 1.0-7.5% of their CD8+ T cells.

The chain is built from TRBV29-1 and TRBJ2-5; D tentatively fits TRBD1 or TRBD2 (5 bases each). Sequencing input: PBMCs. The sequence was obtained from a woman aged 18-30 years in good health. CDR3 in amino acids: CSVGDPRPETQYF. CDR3 sequence (DNA): TGCAGCGTAGGGGACCCTCGGCCCGAGACCCAGTACTTC.